Presented here are 27 T cell receptor beta chains from one specimen sequenced in a study of blood T cell repertoires in COVID-19. This table comes from immunoSEQ multiplex PCR, and its TCRdb copy is limited to in-frame clones, with some not included. The sample has 230,000 or so clones, approximately 84% seen once. Source material: PBMCs or T cells enriched from blood (not recorded which). All receptors derive from a man aged 50 to 59 who had recovered from COVID-19.

This chain connects TRBV5-4 to TRBJ1-2; D call uncertain. The V gene's germline CDR1 is SGHNT and CDR2 YYREEE (reference sequence). Trimming removed 0 bases from V and 8 bases from J, with 11 bases in between. This CDR3 is built from 13 residues. Here the CDR3 DNA reads TGTGCCAGCAGCTTGGTGTTGGAGGGAGGCTACACCTTC. The encoded protein is CASSLVLEGGYTF. The variable domain in full, with the rest retrieved from reference TRBV5-4 and TRBJ1-2, is ETGVTQSPTHLIKTRGQQVTLRCSSQSGHNTVSWYQQALGQGPQFIFQYYREEENGRGNFPPRFSGLQFPNYSSELNVNALELDDSALYLCASSLVLEGGYTFGSGTRLTVV.

This chain connects TRBV6-4 to TRBJ2-1; TRBD1 aligns across 8 bases. Germline V gene sequence: CDR1 MRHNA, CDR2 SNTAGT. Germline trimming cut 5 bases from V and 7 bases from J; bases unmatched to any gene: 10. There are 15 residues in the CDR3. The DNA of the CDR3 is TGTGCCAGCAGTCCTTACGGACAGGGACTGAATGAGCAGTTCTTC. Translating it yields CASSPYGQGLNEQFF.

The chain is built from TRBV6-2 or TRBV6-3 and TRBJ1-5, with D unclear. This CDR3 comprises 11 residues. Trimming took off 6 bases at V and 8 bases at J, with 8 bases between the two ends. Germline lookup yields CDR1 MNHEY and CDR2 SVGEGT. The CDR3 DNA is TGTGCCAGCAGCTCCGGGGAGCCCCAGCATTTT. It codes for CASSSGEPQHF.

The V gene is TRBV30, the J gene TRBJ2-2; D possibly corresponds to TRBD1 (6 bases). Germline-derived CDR1 and CDR2 are GTSNPN and SVGIG (reference sequence). CDR3 length equals 15 residues. Trimming stripped 0 bases from V and 2 bases from J, with 10 bases between. The CDR3, as DNA: TGTGCCTGGAGTGTACAGGGCAGTAACACCGGGGAGCTGTTTTTT. This codes for CAWSVQGSNTGELFF. Full variable domain (missing parts from reference TRBV30 and TRBJ2-2): SQTIHQWPATLVQPVGSPLSLECTVEGTSNPNLYWYRQAAGRGLQLLFYSVGIGQISSEVPQNLSASRPQDRQFILSSKKLLLSDSGFYLCAWSVQGSNTGELFFGEGSRLTVL.

The V call is TRBV28, the J call TRBJ1-2, with 8 bases matching TRBD1. Germline V gene sequence: CDR1 MDHEN, CDR2 SYDVKM. CDR3 length: 14 residues. V dropped 3 bases and J dropped 5; count of bases not matched to a gene: 5. The CDR3 loop is CASSLRRQGYGYTF. CDR3 coding DNA: TGTGCCAGCAGTTTGCGGAGACAGGGGTATGGCTACACCTTC.

This clone turned up a few times. This sequence joins TRBV4-1 and TRBJ1-6; D unclear. V was trimmed by 5 bases and J by 5 bases, leaving 10 bases between them. This CDR3 spans 14 amino acids. CDR1 is MGHRA, CDR2 YSYEKL, per germline. The CDR3 nucleotides read TGCGCCAGCAGCAGTGATGGCCATAATTCACCCCTCCACTTT. Translated, it gives CASSSDGHNSPLHF.

This rearrangement joins TRBV7-6 to TRBJ1-6; no clear D gene. This CDR3 comprises 15 residues. The V and J ends lost 5 bases and 7 bases respectively, with 15 bases between them. Germline V lookup: CDR1 SGHVS, CDR2 FNYEAQ. CDR3 region: CASSPTRSENSPLHF. CDR3 nucleotide sequence: TGTGCCAGCAGCCCAACCCGATCGGAGAATTCACCCCTCCACTTT.

The J gene is TRBJ2-2, the V gene TRBV7-3; TRBD2 matches at 10 bases. Germline-derived CDR1 and CDR2 are SGHTA and FQGTGA. V trimming: 5 bases; J trimming: 7 bases; junction bases outside the gene matches: 7. The CDR3 contains 15 residues. The CDR3: CASSALAGVNGELFF. The CDR3 nucleotides read TGTGCCAGCAGCGCCCTAGCGGGGGTGAACGGGGAGCTGTTTTTT.

There are a few counts of this clone. The chain recombines TRBV7-3 with TRBJ2-1; D may be TRBD1 (6 bases). CDR3 size: 12 residues. Trimming took off 3 bases at V and 11 bases at J, with 11 bases between the two ends. CDR1 SGHTA and CDR2 FQGTGA come from the germline V gene. The CDR3 here is CASSFTGTQQFF. Written as DNA, the CDR3 is TGTGCCAGCAGCTTTACCGGGACACAGCAGTTCTTC. Based on the CDR3 plus reference TRBV7-3 and TRBJ2-1, the full variable domain is GAGVSQTPSNKVTEKGKYVELRCDPISGHTALYWYRQSLGQGPEFLIYFQGTGAADDSGLPNDRFFAVRPEGSVSTLKIQRTERGDSAVYLCASSFTGTQQFFGPGTRLTVL.

The chain uses TRBV9 and TRBJ1-6, with TRBD1 matching over 7 bases. V lost 3 bases and J lost 0; bases outside the gene matches: 3. This CDR3 is 16 amino acids long. Germline CDR1 is SGDLS and CDR2 is YYNGEE. The CDR3, as DNA: TGTGCCAGCAGCGGTAACAGGGGCTCCTATAATTCACCCCTCCACTTT. This encodes CASSGNRGSYNSPLHF.

V is TRBV2 and J is TRBJ1-5; D unresolved. V lost 5 bases to trimming and J lost 9 bases, with 11 bases between them. Looked up from germline, CDR1 is SNHLY and CDR2 is FYNNEI. The CDR3 is 12 amino acids. CDR3 sequence reads: CASSRSGVPQHF. In nucleotides, the CDR3 is TGTGCCAGCAGTCGATCGGGAGTGCCCCAGCATTTT.

V and J are TRBV6-5 and TRBJ2-7; maybe TRBD1 (5 bases). V shed 7 bases and J shed 6 bases, with 13 bases lying between them. CDR1 and CDR2 (germline): MNHEY, SVGAGI. This CDR3 comprises 12 residues. The CDR3 loop is CASIIGAGEQYF. The CDR3 bases are TGTGCCAGCATTATAGGGGCCGGCGAGCAGTACTTC.

This chain links TRBV6-2 or TRBV6-3 with TRBJ1-3; D gene ambiguous. CDR1 and CDR2 from the germline V gene are MNHEY and SVGEGT. Trimming removed 2 bases from V and 3 bases from J, with 11 bases in between. The CDR3 runs 15 residues. DNA of the CDR3: TGTGCCAGCAGTTACGCGACTCATTATGGAAACACCATATATTTT. It is translated as CASSYATHYGNTIYF.

V and J are TRBV2 and TRBJ1-5, with TRBD1 matching over 8 bases. Germline assignment: CDR1 SNHLY and CDR2 FYNNEI. V lost 2 bases and J lost 2; bases outside the gene matches: 5. CDR3 size: 16 residues. The CDR3 nucleotides are TGTGCCAGCAGTGAACCCCCAGGGGGCGGCAATCAGCCCCAGCATTTT. Its translation: CASSEPPGGGNQPQHF.

The J gene is TRBJ1-5, the V gene TRBV28; 7 bases agree with TRBD1. V trimming: 5 bases; J trimming: 1 base; junction bases outside the gene matches: 5. The CDR3 has 15 amino acids. The V gene's germline CDR1 is MDHEN and CDR2 SYDVKM. The CDR3 spells CASSLPGQSNQPQHF. The CDR3 DNA is TGTGCCAGCAGTCTGCCGGGACAGAGCAATCAGCCCCAGCATTTT.

The V and J genes are TRBV10-1 and TRBJ2-1, with TRBD2 matching 10 bases. V shed 5 bases, J shed 0 bases, and the junction held 10 bases outside the gene matches. This CDR3 contains 18 residues. Germline-derived CDR1 and CDR2 are WNHNN and SYGVQD (reference sequence). As DNA, the CDR3 is TGCGCCAGCAGTTTTGGGCTAGCGGGAGAGAGCTCCTACAATGAGCAGTTCTTC. Translating it yields CASSFGLAGESSYNEQFF.

The chain couples TRBV15 to TRBJ1-1, with D possibly being TRBD1 (5 bases). This CDR3 has 14 residues. Trimming removed 5 bases at V and 1 base at J, with 11 bases between. The germline V gene has CDR1 LNHNV and CDR2 YYDKDF (reference sequence). CDR3 nucleotides: TGTGCCACCAGCCCGGACGGACAGAACACTGAAGCTTTCTTT. This sequence encodes CATSPDGQNTEAFF.

V is TRBV7-9 and J is TRBJ2-3, with 7 bases fitting TRBD1. The CDR3 runs to 16 residues. The junction had 11 bases not matched to a gene; V was cut back by 5 bases and J by 3 bases. Per germline, CDR1 SEHNR and CDR2 FQNEAQ (reference sequence). The CDR3 DNA follows: TGTGCCAGCAGCCCGCGAATAGGGGGCTTAACAGATACGCAGTATTTT. The encoded protein is CASSPRIGGLTDTQYF.

The chain is built from TRBV29-1 and TRBJ1-3; D unresolved. Germline loops: CDR1 SQVTM, CDR2 ANQGSEA. The CDR3 totals 11 residues. Trimming took off 0 bases at V and 5 bases at J, with 2 bases between the two ends. CDR3 sequence (DNA): TGCAGCGTTGAAGACAGAAACACCATATATTTT. Amino acids: CSVEDRNTIYF.

The rearrangement links TRBV9 to TRBJ2-7; 12 bases line up with TRBD2. The CDR3 is 14 residues long. CDR1 is SGDLS and CDR2 is YYNGEE in the germline V gene. After removal of 3 bases from V and 4 bases from J, the junction contained 2 bases not matched to a gene. The CDR3 reads CASSGLAGDYEQYF. CDR3 in DNA: TGTGCCAGCAGCGGACTAGCGGGAGATTACGAGCAGTACTTC.

The rearrangement uses TRBV24-1 and TRBJ2-1; D remains unclear. This CDR3 comprises 14 residues. The germline V gene encodes CDR1 KGHDR and CDR2 SFDVKD. V was cut by 7 bases and J by 2 bases, with 11 bases left in between. The CDR3, as DNA: TGTGCCACCAGATCTAGTTTCGCCTACAATGAGCAGTTCTTC. It yields the protein CATRSSFAYNEQFF.

This chain uses TRBV5-1 with TRBJ1-6; tentative D call: TRBD1 (6 bases). Germline assignment: CDR1 SGHRS and CDR2 YFSETQ. V lost 0 bases and J 8 bases, leaving 9 bases between the germline ends. There are 14 residues in the CDR3. CDR3 in DNA: TGCGCCAGCAGCTTGGACAGGGAACATTCACCCCTCCACTTT. As protein: CASSLDREHSPLHF. The full variable domain, its missing parts supplied by reference TRBV5-1 and TRBJ1-6, is KAGVTQTPRYLIKTRGQQVTLSCSPISGHRSVSWYQQTPGQGLQFLFEYFSETQRNKGNFPGRFSGRQFSNSRSEMNVSTLELGDSALYLCASSLDREHSPLHFGNGTRLTVT.

The chain employs TRBV3-1 (or the pseudogene TRBV3-2) and TRBJ1-5; TRBD1 matches at 7 bases. The V segment lost 2 bases and the J segment 6 bases; nucleotides outside the gene matches: 7. The CDR3 contains 15 residues. Germline CDR1 reads LGHDT; CDR2 reads YNNKEL (reference sequence). Written as DNA, the CDR3 is TGTGCCAGCAGCCAAACAGGGGCGATTGCTCAGCCCCAGCATTTT. Its protein is CASSQTGAIAQPQHF.

This clone showed up just once. This sequence joins TRBV5-1 and TRBJ2-3, with 12 bases identical to TRBD2. Trimming removed 4 bases from V and 7 bases from J; junction bases left unmatched: 16. The CDR3 is 18 residues long. Per germline, CDR1 SGHRS and CDR2 YFSETQ. The CDR3 sequence is CASSPQGLAGSGGYTQYF. The CDR3 nucleotides read TGCGCCAGCAGCCCGCAAGGACTAGCGGGATCCGGGGGATATACGCAGTATTTT.

This clone was recorded only once. The V gene is TRBV7-3, the J gene TRBJ2-5, with TRBD2 matching over 8 bases. This CDR3 is 15 amino acids long. Trimming at V came to 5 bases and at J to 2 bases, leaving 7 bases not matched to a gene. Germline values: CDR1 SGHTA, CDR2 FQGTGA. The CDR3 nucleotides are TGTGCCAGCAGCATCGCGGGAGGCCTTCAAGAGACCCAGTACTTC. It yields the protein CASSIAGGLQETQYF.

This clone was seen a handful of times. A read error may account for a junction end that differs from germline. The chain is built from TRBV7-3 and TRBJ2-3; 7 bases map to TRBD1. Germline values: CDR1 SGHTA, CDR2 FQGTGA. CDR3 length: 12 residues. In DNA form, the CDR3 reads TGTGCCAGCAGCTTAACGGGACAGCTCGTGAATTTT. Protein: CASSLTGQLVNF.

This clone has just one count. The V and J genes are TRBV7-9 and TRBJ1-6; D might be TRBD1 (6 bases). Trimming shortened V by 5 bases and J by 5 bases, and 16 bases separated the two germline ends. The CDR3 length is 16 residues. Germline V gives CDR1 SEHNR, CDR2 FQNEAQ (reference sequence). CDR3 DNA sequence: TGTGCCAGCAGCCCCGTGGGGGACACTCATAATTCACCCCTCCACTTT. This encodes CASSPVGDTHNSPLHF.